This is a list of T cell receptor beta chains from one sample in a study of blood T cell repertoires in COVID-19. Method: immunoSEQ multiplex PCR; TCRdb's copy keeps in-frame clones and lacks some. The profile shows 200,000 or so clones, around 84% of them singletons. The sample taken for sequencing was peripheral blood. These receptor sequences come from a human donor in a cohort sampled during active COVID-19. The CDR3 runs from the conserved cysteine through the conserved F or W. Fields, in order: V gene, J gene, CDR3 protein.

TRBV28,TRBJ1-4,CASTTGTANEKLFF
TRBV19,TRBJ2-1,CASSIVTGDHYNEQFF
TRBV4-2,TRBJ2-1,CASSQTGTSRNDEQFF
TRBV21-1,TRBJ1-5,CASSKKLDGGYSNQPQHF
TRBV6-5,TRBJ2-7,CASRSGGDEQYF
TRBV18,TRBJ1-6,CASSPLWAKNNSPLHF
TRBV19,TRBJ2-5,CASSLTRDSWGSETQYF
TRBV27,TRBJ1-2,CASSHLTRQKGYGYTF
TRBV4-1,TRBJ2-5,CASSQEWRLAAQETQYF
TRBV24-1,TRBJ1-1,CATRGQNAEAFF
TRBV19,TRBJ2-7,CASSKTGNTYEQYF
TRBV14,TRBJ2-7,CASSHGQIRREQYF
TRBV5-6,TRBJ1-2,CASRGRDYGYTF
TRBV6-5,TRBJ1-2,CASSYSLWGRSGYTF
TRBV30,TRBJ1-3,CAWGASGNTIYF
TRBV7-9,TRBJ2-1,CASSFGLYNEQFF
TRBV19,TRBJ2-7,CASSLAGGGSYEQYF
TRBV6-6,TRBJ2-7,CASSYSSGRYEQYF
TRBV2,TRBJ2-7,CASRFRDRGFRDEQYF
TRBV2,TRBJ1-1,CASSKSPRDTEAFF
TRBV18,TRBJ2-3,CASSSRTSGRTSTDTQYF
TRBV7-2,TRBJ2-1,CASSLRGRAAGEQFF
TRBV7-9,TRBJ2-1,CASSLAETSDGSYNEQFF
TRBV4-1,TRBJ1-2,CASSQVFRDRGGYTF
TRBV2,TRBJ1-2,CASSGEGGYGYTF
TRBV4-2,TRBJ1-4,CASSQGETGTNEKLFF
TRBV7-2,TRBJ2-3,CASSLHTDTQYF
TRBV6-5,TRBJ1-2,CASSQQGHGYTF
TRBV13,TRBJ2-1,CASSSPGRGDNEQFF
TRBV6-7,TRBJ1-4,CASSYSRTTNEKLFF
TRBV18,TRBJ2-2,CASSPTGLAIYLATGELFF
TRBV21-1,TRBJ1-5,CASSPRRTRGSNQPQHF
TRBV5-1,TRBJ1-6,CASSLWRLNNSPLHF
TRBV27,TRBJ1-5,CASSTYREGFNQPQHF
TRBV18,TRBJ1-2,CASSPSGQGAFYGYTF
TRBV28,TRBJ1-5,CASSLAGTTSNQPQHF
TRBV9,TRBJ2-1,CASSVGTSPRHEQFF
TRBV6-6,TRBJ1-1,CASSFVDTEAFF
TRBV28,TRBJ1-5,CASSPPPVFSNQPQHF
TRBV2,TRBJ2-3,CASQELAGADTQYF
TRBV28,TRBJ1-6,CASSTQGGNSPLHF
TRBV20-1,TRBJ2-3,CSASTLGHGTDTQYF
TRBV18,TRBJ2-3,CASSPQQGASRDTQYF
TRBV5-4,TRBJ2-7,CASSIQGDRLYEQYF
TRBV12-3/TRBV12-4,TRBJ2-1,CASSLRSKGEQFF
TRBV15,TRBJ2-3,CATSRGGRESTDTQYF
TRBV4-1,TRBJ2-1,CASSLQTPSYNEQFF